The present entry profiles one T cell receptor beta chain with its context. This sample stems from a study of T cell changes during pregnancy in multiple sclerosis. Germline assignment: CDR1 SGHTA and CDR2 FQGNSA. V was clipped by 2 bases and J by 3 bases; unmatched bases: 6. The CDR3 is made up of 15 amino acids. Sequenced by immunoSEQ multiplex PCR; TCRdb stores in-frame clones only, minus some. The sample lists fewer than 85,000 clones, 80% to 95% occurring once. Sample: peripheral blood, taken in the first trimester of pregnancy. This sequence was found in a female donor in good health, enrolled as a control in a pregnancy study. This chain uses TRBV7-2 with TRBJ2-7, with 8 bases identical to TRBD2. As DNA, the CDR3 is TGTGCCAGCAGCTTAAGGTCTAGCGGGCACTACGAGCAGTACTTC. It yields the protein CASSLRSSGHYEQYF.